The rows below give T cell receptor beta chains drawn from one sample of a study of blood T cell repertoires in COVID-19. Using immunoSEQ multiplex PCR, the repertoire was profiled, and TCRdb retains in-frame clones only, with some absent. The profile shows over 95,000 clones, more than 80% of them singletons. The sequencing sample was made of peripheral blood. The receptor set was obtained from a human donor in a cohort sampled during active COVID-19. CDR3s include the opening cysteine and the closing phenylalanine or tryptophan. Fields, in order: CDR3 DNA, CDR3 protein, clone size, J gene, D gene, CDR3 length, V gene. The D gene is left open where the match is weak. Clone size is shown for a subset of rows, as once, few, many or a class of expanded clone.

cdr3_nt: TGTGCCAGCACCCTGGGGCAGGGCAACTATGGCTACACCTTC
cdr3_aa: CASTLGQGNYGYTF
clone_size: .
j_call: TRBJ1-2
d_call: .
cdr3_length: 14
v_call: TRBV28

cdr3_nt: TGTGCCAGCCAGGGTAGCGGGGGGCTCCGGGAGACCCAGTACTTC
cdr3_aa: CASQGSGGLRETQYF
clone_size: .
j_call: TRBJ2-5
d_call: TRBD2
cdr3_length: 15
v_call: TRBV6-5

cdr3_nt: TGTGCCAGCAGCTTACTACCTACGTCCGGTGGCTACACCTTC
cdr3_aa: CASSLLPTSGGYTF
clone_size: .
j_call: TRBJ1-2
d_call: .
cdr3_length: 14
v_call: TRBV7-2

cdr3_nt: TGTGCCAGCAGCCGAGGGAGGGTCTATGGCTACACCTTC
cdr3_aa: CASSRGRVYGYTF
clone_size: .
j_call: TRBJ1-2
d_call: .
cdr3_length: 13
v_call: TRBV3-1/TRBV3-2

cdr3_nt: TGTGCCAGCAGTAAGAGTATGAACACTGAAGCTTTCTTT
cdr3_aa: CASSKSMNTEAFF
clone_size: .
j_call: TRBJ1-1
d_call: .
cdr3_length: 13
v_call: TRBV12-3/TRBV12-4

cdr3_nt: TGCGCCAGCAGCTTGGACGGAGTCTATGGCTACACCTTC
cdr3_aa: CASSLDGVYGYTF
clone_size: .
j_call: TRBJ1-2
d_call: .
cdr3_length: 13
v_call: TRBV5-1

cdr3_nt: TGTGCCAGCAGCCCCTTGAGTTGGGGCATTGGGACAGATACGCAGTATTTT
cdr3_aa: CASSPLSWGIGTDTQYF
clone_size: .
j_call: TRBJ2-3
d_call: .
cdr3_length: 17
v_call: TRBV28

cdr3_nt: TGTGCCAGCAGTTTCCGACTAGCGTCGAACACCGGGGAGCTGTTTTTT
cdr3_aa: CASSFRLASNTGELFF
clone_size: .
j_call: TRBJ2-2
d_call: TRBD2
cdr3_length: 16
v_call: TRBV2

cdr3_nt: TGTGCCAGCAGCTTAAGAGGACAGGGAGGGCTGGAGACCCAGTACTTC
cdr3_aa: CASSLRGQGGLETQYF
clone_size: .
j_call: TRBJ2-5
d_call: .
cdr3_length: 16
v_call: TRBV7-2

cdr3_nt: TGTGCCAGCAGGCGCGGGACTAGCGGGAGTAGCGAGCAGTACTTC
cdr3_aa: CASRRGTSGSSEQYF
clone_size: .
j_call: TRBJ2-7
d_call: TRBD2
cdr3_length: 15
v_call: TRBV28

cdr3_nt: TGTGCCAGCAGCCAAGGTAGAGGGATATACGAGCAGTACTTC
cdr3_aa: CASSQGRGIYEQYF
clone_size: .
j_call: TRBJ2-7
d_call: .
cdr3_length: 14
v_call: TRBV14

cdr3_nt: TGTGCCAGCAGTGTTGAGGGTTACGAGCAGTACTTC
cdr3_aa: CASSVEGYEQYF
clone_size: few
j_call: TRBJ2-7
d_call: .
cdr3_length: 12
v_call: TRBV2

cdr3_nt: TGTGCCAGCAGTATGGGGGGGAACACTGAAGCTTTCTTT
cdr3_aa: CASSMGGNTEAFF
clone_size: few
j_call: TRBJ1-1
d_call: .
cdr3_length: 13
v_call: TRBV12-3/TRBV12-4

cdr3_nt: TGTGCCAGCAGCCCGGGGGGGGCCACTGAAGCTTTCTTT
cdr3_aa: CASSPGGATEAFF
clone_size: .
j_call: TRBJ1-1
d_call: .
cdr3_length: 13
v_call: TRBV12-3/TRBV12-4

cdr3_nt: TGTGCCTGCTACAGGCCGGGGGTAGGGGAGACCCAGTACTTC
cdr3_aa: CACYRPGVGETQYF
clone_size: .
j_call: TRBJ2-5
d_call: .
cdr3_length: 14
v_call: TRBV21-1

cdr3_nt: TGTGCCAGCAGTTCCCTCAGGGGAGTCCCTGAAGCTTTCTTT
cdr3_aa: CASSSLRGVPEAFF
clone_size: .
j_call: TRBJ1-1
d_call: .
cdr3_length: 14
v_call: TRBV6-6

cdr3_nt: TGTGCCAGCAGCTTAGTATCAGGAGGCCCCTCCTACGAGCAGTACTTC
cdr3_aa: CASSLVSGGPSYEQYF
clone_size: few
j_call: TRBJ2-7
d_call: .
cdr3_length: 16
v_call: TRBV7-6

cdr3_nt: TGTGCCAGTGATGATGGGGGCCTCAATGGCTACACCTTC
cdr3_aa: CASDDGGLNGYTF
clone_size: few
j_call: TRBJ1-2
d_call: .
cdr3_length: 13
v_call: TRBV19

cdr3_nt: TGTGCCTGGAGTGTTAACAGGGGGGCTCAGCCCCAGCATTTT
cdr3_aa: CAWSVNRGAQPQHF
clone_size: few
j_call: TRBJ1-5
d_call: TRBD1
cdr3_length: 14
v_call: TRBV30

cdr3_nt: TGTGCCAGCAGGGGCGTGGGTAATAGGAATCAGCCCCAGCATTTT
cdr3_aa: CASRGVGNRNQPQHF
clone_size: .
j_call: TRBJ1-5
d_call: .
cdr3_length: 15
v_call: TRBV27

cdr3_nt: TGTGCCAGCAGTGAAGCCGGAGCGGGGGTCTATGAGCAGTTCTTC
cdr3_aa: CASSEAGAGVYEQFF
clone_size: .
j_call: TRBJ2-1
d_call: TRBD2
cdr3_length: 15
v_call: TRBV6-1

cdr3_nt: TGTGCCAGCAGCCACCGGGACAACGAGCAGTACTTC
cdr3_aa: CASSHRDNEQYF
clone_size: .
j_call: TRBJ2-7
d_call: .
cdr3_length: 12
v_call: TRBV7-9

cdr3_nt: TGTGCCAGCTCACCCGGCTCAGGGGATCAGCCCCAGCATTTT
cdr3_aa: CASSPGSGDQPQHF
clone_size: .
j_call: TRBJ1-5
d_call: .
cdr3_length: 14
v_call: TRBV18

cdr3_nt: TGTGCCAGCAGTGAAAACGGGTTCTCCTTTTTTACGCAGTATTTT
cdr3_aa: CASSENGFSFFTQYF
clone_size: .
j_call: TRBJ2-3
d_call: .
cdr3_length: 15
v_call: TRBV6-1

cdr3_nt: TGTGCCAGTAAGGGTGGGGCTCCTATATCACCGGGCACAGATACGCAGTATTTT
cdr3_aa: CASKGGAPISPGTDTQYF
clone_size: .
j_call: TRBJ2-3
d_call: .
cdr3_length: 18
v_call: TRBV19

cdr3_nt: TGTGCCAGCAGTCGACACCGGGAGACGGGAACTGAAGCTTTCTTT
cdr3_aa: CASSRHRETGTEAFF
clone_size: once
j_call: TRBJ1-1
d_call: .
cdr3_length: 15
v_call: TRBV6-2/TRBV6-3

cdr3_nt: TGTGCCAGCAGCCAAGGGGGAGGGAATAATCAGCCCCAGCATTTT
cdr3_aa: CASSQGGGNNQPQHF
clone_size: .
j_call: TRBJ1-5
d_call: .
cdr3_length: 15
v_call: TRBV3-1/TRBV3-2

cdr3_nt: TGCACCAGCAGCCTCCGAGAATGGGCAGGGCCTCAGCCCCAGCATTTT
cdr3_aa: CTSSLREWAGPQPQHF
clone_size: few
j_call: TRBJ1-5
d_call: .
cdr3_length: 16
v_call: TRBV1

cdr3_nt: TGTGCCAGCAGTCCCGGACAGCCCAATCAGCCCCAGCATTTT
cdr3_aa: CASSPGQPNQPQHF
clone_size: .
j_call: TRBJ1-5
d_call: .
cdr3_length: 14
v_call: TRBV6-6

cdr3_nt: TGTGCCAGCACACTGGGTGGGGCGGGGAGGGGCACTGAAGCTTTCTTT
cdr3_aa: CASTLGGAGRGTEAFF
clone_size: .
j_call: TRBJ1-1
d_call: .
cdr3_length: 16
v_call: TRBV7-2

cdr3_nt: TGCGCCAGCAGCCCACAAATGTACGCGAACACTGAAGCTTTCTTT
cdr3_aa: CASSPQMYANTEAFF
clone_size: .
j_call: TRBJ1-1
d_call: .
cdr3_length: 15
v_call: TRBV5-1

cdr3_nt: TGTGCCAGCAGGATAGGGGACAGGAGTTCACCCCTCCACTTT
cdr3_aa: CASRIGDRSSPLHF
clone_size: .
j_call: TRBJ1-6
d_call: TRBD1
cdr3_length: 14
v_call: TRBV28

cdr3_nt: TGTGCCAGCATGAGTAGTTACTTAGCTGGCTACACCTTC
cdr3_aa: CASMSSYLAGYTF
clone_size: .
j_call: TRBJ1-2
d_call: .
cdr3_length: 13
v_call: TRBV6-5

cdr3_nt: TGTGCCAGCAGCCCAATTGCAGGCGATGGCTACACCTTC
cdr3_aa: CASSPIAGDGYTF
clone_size: once
j_call: TRBJ1-2
d_call: .
cdr3_length: 13
v_call: TRBV6-6

cdr3_nt: TGTGCCAGCAGCTTGGGGGGACTAGCGGACGAGCAGTACTTC
cdr3_aa: CASSLGGLADEQYF
clone_size: .
j_call: TRBJ2-7
d_call: TRBD2
cdr3_length: 14
v_call: TRBV5-6

cdr3_nt: TGTGCCAGCAGCTTGCTGAACGTGCGGGCTTTCTTT
cdr3_aa: CASSLLNVRAFF
clone_size: .
j_call: TRBJ1-1
d_call: .
cdr3_length: 12
v_call: TRBV5-8

cdr3_nt: TGTGCCAGCAGCATCTACAGGGGACCTAATGAAAAACTGTTTTTT
cdr3_aa: CASSIYRGPNEKLFF
clone_size: .
j_call: TRBJ1-4
d_call: TRBD1
cdr3_length: 15
v_call: TRBV7-2